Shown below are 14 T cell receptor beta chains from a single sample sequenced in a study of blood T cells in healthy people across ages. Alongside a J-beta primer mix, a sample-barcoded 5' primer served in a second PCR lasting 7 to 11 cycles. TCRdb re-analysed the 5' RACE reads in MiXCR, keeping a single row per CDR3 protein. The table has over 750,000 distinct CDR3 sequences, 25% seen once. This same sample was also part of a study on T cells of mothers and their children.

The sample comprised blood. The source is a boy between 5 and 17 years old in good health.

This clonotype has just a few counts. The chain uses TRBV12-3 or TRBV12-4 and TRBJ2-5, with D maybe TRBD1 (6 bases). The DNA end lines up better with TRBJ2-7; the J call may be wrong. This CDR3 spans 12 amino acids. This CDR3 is CASSFSGVEQYF. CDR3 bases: TGTGCCAGCAGTTTTTCAGGGGTCGAGCAGTACTTC.

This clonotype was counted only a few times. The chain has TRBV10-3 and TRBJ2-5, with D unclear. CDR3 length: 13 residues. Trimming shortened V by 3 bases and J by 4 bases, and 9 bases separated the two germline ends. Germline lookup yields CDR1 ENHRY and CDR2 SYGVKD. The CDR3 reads CAISEFRLETQYF. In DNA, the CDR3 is TGTGCCATCAGTGAATTTCGTTTAGAGACCCAGTACTTC.

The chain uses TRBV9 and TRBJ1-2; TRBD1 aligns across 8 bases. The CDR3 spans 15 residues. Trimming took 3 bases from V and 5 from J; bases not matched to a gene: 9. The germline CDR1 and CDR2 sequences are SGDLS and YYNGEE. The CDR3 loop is CASSALDRGAYGYTF. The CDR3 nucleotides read TGTGCCAGCAGCGCCCTCGACAGGGGTGCGTATGGCTACACCTTC.

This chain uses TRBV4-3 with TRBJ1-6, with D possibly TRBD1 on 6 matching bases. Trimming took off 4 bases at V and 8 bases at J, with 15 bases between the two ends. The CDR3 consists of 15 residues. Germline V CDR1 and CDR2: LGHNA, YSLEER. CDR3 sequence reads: CASSRDTGRDSPLHF. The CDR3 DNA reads TGCGCCAGCAGCCGGGACACAGGGAGAGATTCACCCCTCCACTTT.

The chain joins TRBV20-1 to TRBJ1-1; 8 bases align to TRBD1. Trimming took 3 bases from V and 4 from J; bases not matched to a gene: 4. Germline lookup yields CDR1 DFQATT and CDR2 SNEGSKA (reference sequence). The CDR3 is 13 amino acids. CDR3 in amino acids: CSARRTGSTEAFF. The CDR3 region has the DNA TGCAGTGCTAGGAGGACAGGGAGCACTGAAGCTTTCTTT.

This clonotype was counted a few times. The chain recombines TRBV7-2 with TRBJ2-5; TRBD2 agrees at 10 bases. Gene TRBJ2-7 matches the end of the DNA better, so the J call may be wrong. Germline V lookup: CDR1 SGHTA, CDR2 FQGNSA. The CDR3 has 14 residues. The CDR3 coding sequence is TGTGCCAGCAGCTTGGTAACTAGCGGGGACGAGCAGTACTTC. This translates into CASSLVTSGDEQYF.

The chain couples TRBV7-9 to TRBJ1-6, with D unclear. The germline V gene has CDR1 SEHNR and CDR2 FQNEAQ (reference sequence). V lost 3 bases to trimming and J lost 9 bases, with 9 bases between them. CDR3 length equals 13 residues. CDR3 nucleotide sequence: TGTGCCAGCAGCTTTGTTATCCTTTCACCCCTCCACTTT. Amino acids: CASSFVILSPLHF.

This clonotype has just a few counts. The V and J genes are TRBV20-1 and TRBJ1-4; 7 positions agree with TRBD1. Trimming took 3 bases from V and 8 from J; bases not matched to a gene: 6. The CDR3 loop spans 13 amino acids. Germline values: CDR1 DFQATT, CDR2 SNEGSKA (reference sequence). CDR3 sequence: CSASAGTDEKLFF. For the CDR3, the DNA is TGCAGTGCTAGTGCCGGGACAGACGAAAAACTGTTTTTT.

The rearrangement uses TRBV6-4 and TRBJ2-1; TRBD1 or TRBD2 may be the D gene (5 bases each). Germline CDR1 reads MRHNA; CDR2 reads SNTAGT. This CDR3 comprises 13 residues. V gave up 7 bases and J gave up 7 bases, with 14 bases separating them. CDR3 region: CASMGPAANEQFF. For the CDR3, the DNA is TGTGCCAGCATGGGACCCGCTGCAAATGAGCAGTTCTTC.

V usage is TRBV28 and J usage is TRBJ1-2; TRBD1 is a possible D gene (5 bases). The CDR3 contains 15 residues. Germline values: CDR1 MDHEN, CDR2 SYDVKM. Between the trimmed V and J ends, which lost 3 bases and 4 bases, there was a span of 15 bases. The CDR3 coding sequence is TGTGCCAGCAGTTTGCCTGCCAGGGCGGCCTATGGCTACACCTTC. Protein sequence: CASSLPARAAYGYTF.

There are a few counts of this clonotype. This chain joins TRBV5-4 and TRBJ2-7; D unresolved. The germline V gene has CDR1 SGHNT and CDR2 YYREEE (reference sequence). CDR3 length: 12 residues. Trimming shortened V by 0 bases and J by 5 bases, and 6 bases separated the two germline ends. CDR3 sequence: CASSLDWHEQYF. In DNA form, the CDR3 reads TGTGCCAGCAGCTTGGACTGGCACGAGCAGTACTTC. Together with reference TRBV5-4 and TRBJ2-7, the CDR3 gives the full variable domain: ETGVTQSPTHLIKTRGQQVTLRCSSQSGHNTVSWYQQALGQGPQFIFQYYREEENGRGNFPPRFSGLQFPNYSSELNVNALELDDSALYLCASSLDWHEQYFGPGTRLTVT.

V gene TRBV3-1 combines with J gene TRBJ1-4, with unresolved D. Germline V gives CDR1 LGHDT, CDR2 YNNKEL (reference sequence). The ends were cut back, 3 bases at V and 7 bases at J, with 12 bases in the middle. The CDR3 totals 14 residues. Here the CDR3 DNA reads TGTGCCAGCAGCCAGGGAGGACCTCCTGAAAAACTGTTTTTT. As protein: CASSQGGPPEKLFF.

CDR3 sequence: CASSLRLGADTQYF. The CDR3 bases are TGTGCCAGCAGTTTAAGGCTGGGGGCAGATACGCAGTATTTT. The genes are TRBV12-3 or TRBV12-4 and TRBJ2-3; D may correspond to TRBD1 or TRBD2 (5 bases each). V was pared by 2 bases and J by 4 bases, with 10 bases between. This CDR3 is built from 14 residues.

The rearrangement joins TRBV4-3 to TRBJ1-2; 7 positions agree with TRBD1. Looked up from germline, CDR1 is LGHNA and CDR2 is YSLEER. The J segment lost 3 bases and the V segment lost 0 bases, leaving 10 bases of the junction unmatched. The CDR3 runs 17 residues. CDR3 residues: CASSQDSGEGADYGYTF. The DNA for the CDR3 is TGCGCCAGCAGCCAAGATAGCGGAGAGGGGGCTGACTATGGCTACACCTTC.